This T cell receptor (beta chain) was recovered during a study of cytomegalovirus exposure and HLA in healthy donors. Study as a whole: Sequencing of approximately 190 million T cells in an earlier analysis found under 120 million unique TCR beta sequences.

The study, taken as a whole, reports: The listing of fewer than 200 TCR beta chains classed them as cytomegalovirus-associated. In all likelihood, a cluster of highly shared sequence variants was a sequencing artifact. Owing to their indistinguishability, certain V segments, notably TRBV6-2 and TRBV6-3, were excluded.

Regarding this clone: Its antigen is as yet unknown. The junction departs from the called germline gene at one end, perhaps through a read error.

CDR1 and CDR2 (germline): PRHDT, FYEKMQ (reference sequence). The CDR3 is made up of 14 amino acids. PCR used 60 Vbeta primers and 13 Jbeta primers. Clones were read by immunoSEQ multiplex PCR, and TCRdb kept only the in-frame ones, dropping some. The sample consists of about 120,000 clones, more than 80% of them appearing once. This sequence was found in a man between 40 and 49 years old in good health and CMV-seronegative. The V and J genes are TRBV13 and TRBJ1-1; 7 nucleotides agree with TRBD1. The sample consisted of PBMCs. The CDR3 DNA sequence: TGTGCCAGCAGCTACGGACAGGTGAAGACTGAAGCTTTCTTT. It is translated as CASSYGQVKTEAFF.